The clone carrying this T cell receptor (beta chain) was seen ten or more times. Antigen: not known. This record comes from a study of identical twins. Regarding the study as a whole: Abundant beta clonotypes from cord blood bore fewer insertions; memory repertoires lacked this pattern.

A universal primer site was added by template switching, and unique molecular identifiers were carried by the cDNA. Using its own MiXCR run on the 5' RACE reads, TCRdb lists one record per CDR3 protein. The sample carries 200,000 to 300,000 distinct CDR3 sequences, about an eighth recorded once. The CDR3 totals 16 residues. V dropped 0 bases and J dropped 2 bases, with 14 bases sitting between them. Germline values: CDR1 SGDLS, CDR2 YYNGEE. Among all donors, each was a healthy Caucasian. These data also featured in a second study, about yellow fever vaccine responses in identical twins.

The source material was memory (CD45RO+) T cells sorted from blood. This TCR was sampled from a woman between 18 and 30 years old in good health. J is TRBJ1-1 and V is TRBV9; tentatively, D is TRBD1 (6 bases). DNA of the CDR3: TGTGCCAGCAGCGTAGGAGTGCCAGGGGCCAACACTGAAGCTTTCTTT. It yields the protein CASSVGVPGANTEAFF. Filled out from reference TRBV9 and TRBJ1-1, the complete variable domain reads DSGVTQTPKHLITATGQRVTLRCSPRSGDLSVYWYQQSLDQGLQFLIQYYNGEERAKGNILERFSAQQFPDLHSELNLSSLELGDSALYFCASSVGVPGANTEAFFGQGTRLTVV.